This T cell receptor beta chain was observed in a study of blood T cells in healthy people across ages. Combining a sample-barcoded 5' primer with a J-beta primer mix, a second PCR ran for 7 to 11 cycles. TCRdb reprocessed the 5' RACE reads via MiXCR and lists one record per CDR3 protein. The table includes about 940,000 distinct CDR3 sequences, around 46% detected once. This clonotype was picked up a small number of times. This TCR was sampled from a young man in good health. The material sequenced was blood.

As DNA, the CDR3 is TGTGCCAGCAGCTTCATTAGCGGGGGGGCAAGTGAGCAGTTCTTC. Translation: CASSFISGGASEQFF. The V and J genes are TRBV7-9 and TRBJ2-1, with 11 bases lining up with TRBD2. CDR1 and CDR2 from the germline V gene are SEHNR and FQNEAQ (reference sequence). The CDR3 runs to 15 residues. Trimming at V came to 3 bases and at J to 9 bases, leaving 7 bases not matched to a gene.